The sequence of this T cell receptor beta chain was determined in a study of shared clonotypes between healthy human individuals. Naive CD8 cells were CD45RO-negative, positively selected for CCR7, excluding terminally differentiated effector memory CD45RA+ cells. For this clone: The antigen is undetermined.

Profiling relied on immunoSEQ multiplex PCR, and the TCRdb table lists in-frame clones only, not all of them. The sample gives 700,000 to 950,000 clones, around 96% of which show up once; roughly 0.23% is in the top ten. The CDR3 spans 16 residues. Trimming at V came to 3 bases and at J to 5 bases, leaving 10 bases not matched to a gene. The germline V gene encodes CDR1 PRHDT and CDR2 FYEKMQ (reference sequence). Study findings and constraints: Of the naive CD4 clonotypes, roughly 5% were shared across several donors.

J is TRBJ2-3 and V is TRBV13, with 8 bases fitting TRBD2. The sequenced material came from naive CD8+ T cells sorted from blood. The receptor's source is a young man in good health. CDR3 sequence reads: CASSLASGPWGDTQYF. The CDR3 DNA reads as TGTGCCAGCAGCTTGGCTAGCGGGCCTTGGGGAGATACGCAGTATTTT.